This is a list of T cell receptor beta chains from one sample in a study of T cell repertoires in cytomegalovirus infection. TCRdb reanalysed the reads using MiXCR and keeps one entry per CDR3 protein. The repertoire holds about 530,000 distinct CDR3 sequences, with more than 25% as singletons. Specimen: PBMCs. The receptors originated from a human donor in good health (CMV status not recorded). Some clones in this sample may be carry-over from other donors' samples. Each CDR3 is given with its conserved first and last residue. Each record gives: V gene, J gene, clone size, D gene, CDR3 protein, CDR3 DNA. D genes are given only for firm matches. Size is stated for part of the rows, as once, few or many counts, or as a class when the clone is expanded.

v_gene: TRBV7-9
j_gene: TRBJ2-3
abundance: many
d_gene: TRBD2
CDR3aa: CASSLLLAGGKASTDTQYF
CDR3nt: TGTGCCAGCAGCTTGTTACTAGCGGGTGGAAAAGCTAGCACAGATACGCAGTATTTT

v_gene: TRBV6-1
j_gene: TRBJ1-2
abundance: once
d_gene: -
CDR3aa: CASSDPGYYGYTF
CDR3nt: TGTGCCAGCAGTGACCCGGGGTACTATGGCTACACCTTC

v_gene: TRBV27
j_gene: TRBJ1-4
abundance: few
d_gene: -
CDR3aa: CASSLLGVQAAEKLFF
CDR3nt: TGTGCCAGCAGTTTATTAGGAGTGCAGGCCGCGGAAAAACTGTTTTTT

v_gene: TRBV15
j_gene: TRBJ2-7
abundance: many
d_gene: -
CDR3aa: CATSRDRSRYEQYF
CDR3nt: TGTGCCACCAGCAGAGACCGGAGTCGCTACGAGCAGTACTTC

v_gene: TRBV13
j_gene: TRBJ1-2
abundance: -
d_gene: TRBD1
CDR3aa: CASSFQRLDRVFRNYGHTF
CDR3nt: TGTGCCAGCAGCTTTCAGAGACTCGACAGGGTATTTCGCAACTATGGCCACACCTTC

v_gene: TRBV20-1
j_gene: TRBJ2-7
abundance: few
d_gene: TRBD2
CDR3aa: CSASLAGIYEQYF
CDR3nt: TGCAGTGCTAGCCTAGCGGGGATCTACGAGCAGTACTTC

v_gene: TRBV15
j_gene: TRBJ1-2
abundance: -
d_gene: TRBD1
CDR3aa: CATSRGTGVGYTF
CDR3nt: TGTGCCACCAGCAGAGGGACAGGGGTTGGCTACACCTTC

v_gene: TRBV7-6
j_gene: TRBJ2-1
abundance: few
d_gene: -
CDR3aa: CASSPKSVRDYNEQFF
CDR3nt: TGTGCCAGCAGCCCGAAATCCGTCCGGGACTACAATGAGCAGTTCTTC

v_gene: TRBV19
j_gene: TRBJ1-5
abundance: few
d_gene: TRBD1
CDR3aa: CASRRNSGTGDQPQHF
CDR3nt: TGTGCCAGTAGGAGGAACTCCGGGACAGGGGATCAGCCCCAGCATTTT

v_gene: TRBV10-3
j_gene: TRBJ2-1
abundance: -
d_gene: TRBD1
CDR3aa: CAIRIMGQEDNEQFF
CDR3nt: TGTGCCATCAGGATAATGGGACAGGAGGACAATGAGCAGTTCTTC

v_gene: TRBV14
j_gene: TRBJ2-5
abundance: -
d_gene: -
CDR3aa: CASSIGTGKTQYF
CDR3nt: TGTGCCAGCAGCATAGGGACCGGGAAGACCCAGTACTTC

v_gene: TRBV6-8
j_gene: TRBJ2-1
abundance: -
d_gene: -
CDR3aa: CASSYSRNSYNEQFF
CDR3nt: TGTGCCAGCAGTTACTCTAGGAACTCCTACAATGAGCAGTTCTTC

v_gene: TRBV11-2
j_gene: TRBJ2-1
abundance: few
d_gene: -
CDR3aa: CASSLDRGRVREQFF
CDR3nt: TGTGCCAGCAGCTTAGATCGGGGTAGGGTCCGTGAGCAGTTCTTC

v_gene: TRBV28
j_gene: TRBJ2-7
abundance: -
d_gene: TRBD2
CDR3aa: CASSLVQAGGEQYF
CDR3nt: TGTGCCAGCAGTTTAGTGCAAGCGGGAGGCGAGCAGTACTTC

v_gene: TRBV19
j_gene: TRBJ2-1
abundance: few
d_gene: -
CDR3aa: CASRWAYSYNEQFF
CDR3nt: TGTGCCAGTAGATGGGCTTACTCCTACAATGAGCAGTTCTTC

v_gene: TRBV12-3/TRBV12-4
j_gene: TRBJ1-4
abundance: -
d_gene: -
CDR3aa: CASSNSGTKFF
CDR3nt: TGTGCCAGCAGTAACTCCGGGACAAAGTTTTTT

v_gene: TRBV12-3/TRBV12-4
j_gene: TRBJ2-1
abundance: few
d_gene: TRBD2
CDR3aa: CASSHRMTSFEQFF
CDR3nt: TGTGCCAGCAGCCACCGCATGACTAGCTTTGAGCAGTTCTTC

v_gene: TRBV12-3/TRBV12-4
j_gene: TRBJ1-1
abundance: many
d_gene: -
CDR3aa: CASSSTGANTEAFF
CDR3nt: TGTGCCAGCAGTTCGACAGGCGCTAACACTGAAGCTTTCTTT

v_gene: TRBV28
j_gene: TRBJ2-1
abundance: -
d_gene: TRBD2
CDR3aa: CASSPYSGRPYNEQFF
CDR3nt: TGTGCCAGCAGTCCTTATAGCGGGAGACCCTACAATGAGCAGTTCTTC

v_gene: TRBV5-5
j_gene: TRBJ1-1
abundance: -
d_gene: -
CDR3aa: CASSLAGRTEAFF
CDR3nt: TGTGCCAGCAGCTTGGCCGGGAGGACTGAAGCTTTCTTT

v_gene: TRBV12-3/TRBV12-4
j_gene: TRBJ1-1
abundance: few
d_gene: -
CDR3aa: CASTRWAMNTEAFF
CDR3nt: TGTGCCAGCACCCGCTGGGCCATGAACACTGAAGCTTTCTTT

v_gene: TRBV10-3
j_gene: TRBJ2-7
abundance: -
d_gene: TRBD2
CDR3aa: CAISVAGLKYEQYF
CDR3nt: TGTGCCATCTCTGTAGCGGGATTAAAATACGAGCAGTACTTC

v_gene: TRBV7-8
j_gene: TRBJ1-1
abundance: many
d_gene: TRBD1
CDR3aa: CASSYLQGVSTEAFF
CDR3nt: TGTGCCAGCAGCTACCTTCAGGGGGTTAGCACTGAAGCTTTCTTT

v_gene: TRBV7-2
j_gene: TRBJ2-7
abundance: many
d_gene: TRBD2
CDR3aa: CASSRPGLAEYEQYF
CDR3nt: TGTGCCAGCAGCCGACCGGGACTAGCAGAGTACGAGCAGTACTTC

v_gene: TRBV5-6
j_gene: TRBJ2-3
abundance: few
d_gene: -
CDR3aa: CASSSLGRSQYF
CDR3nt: TGTGCCAGCAGCTCCTTAGGACGGTCGCAGTATTTT

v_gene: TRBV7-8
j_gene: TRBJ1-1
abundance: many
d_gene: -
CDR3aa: CASSSGLMNTEAFF
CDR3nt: TGTGCCAGCAGCTCGGGTCTGATGAACACTGAAGCTTTCTTT

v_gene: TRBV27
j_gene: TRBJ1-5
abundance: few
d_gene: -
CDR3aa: CASRVDPLGNQPQHF
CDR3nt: TGTGCCAGCAGGGTGGATCCTTTGGGCAATCAGCCCCAGCATTTT

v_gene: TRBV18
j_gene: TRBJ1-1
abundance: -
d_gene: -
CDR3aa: CASFTNRGDEAFF
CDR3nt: TGTGCCAGCTTCACCAATAGGGGGGATGAAGCTTTCTTT

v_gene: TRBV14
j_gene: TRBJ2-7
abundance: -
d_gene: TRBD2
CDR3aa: CASSLIAGAISSYEQYF
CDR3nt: TGTGCCAGCAGCCTGATAGCGGGAGCTATCAGCTCCTACGAGCAGTACTTC

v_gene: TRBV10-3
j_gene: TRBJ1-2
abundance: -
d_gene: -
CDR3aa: CAITEGINYGYTF
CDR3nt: TGTGCCATCACGGAGGGAATCAACTATGGCTACACCTTC

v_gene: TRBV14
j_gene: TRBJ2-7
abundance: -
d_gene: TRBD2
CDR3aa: CASSLWASGLGEQYF
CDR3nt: TGTGCCAGCAGCCTCTGGGCTAGCGGCTTGGGCGAGCAGTACTTC

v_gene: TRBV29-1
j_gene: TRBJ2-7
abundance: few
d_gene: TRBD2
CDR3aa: CSVDFELAGANEQYF
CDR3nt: TGCAGCGTTGATTTCGAACTAGCGGGAGCGAACGAGCAGTACTTC

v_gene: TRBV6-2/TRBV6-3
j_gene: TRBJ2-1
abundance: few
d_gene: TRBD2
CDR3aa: CASSYPGLINEQFF
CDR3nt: TGTGCCAGCAGTTACCCGGGACTAATCAATGAGCAGTTCTTC

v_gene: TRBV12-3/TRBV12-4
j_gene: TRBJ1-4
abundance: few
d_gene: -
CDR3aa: CASTLHQREKLFF
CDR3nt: TGTGCCAGCACCCTCCACCAGAGGGAAAAACTGTTTTTT

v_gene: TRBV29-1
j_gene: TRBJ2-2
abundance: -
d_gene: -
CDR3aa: CSVELRAGTGELFF
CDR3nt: TGCAGCGTTGAGTTGAGGGCGGGCACCGGGGAGCTGTTTTTT

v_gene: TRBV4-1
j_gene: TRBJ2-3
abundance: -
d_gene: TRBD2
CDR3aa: CASSQVSSGSSTDTQYF
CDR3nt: TGCGCCAGCAGCCAAGTCTCTAGCGGGAGTAGCACAGATACGCAGTATTTT

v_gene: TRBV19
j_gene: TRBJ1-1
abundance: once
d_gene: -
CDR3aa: CASEDRTNLEAFF
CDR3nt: TGTGCCAGTGAAGACAGGACAAACTTGGAGGCTTTCTTT

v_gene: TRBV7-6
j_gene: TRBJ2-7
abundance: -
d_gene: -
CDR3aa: CASSSPLGGEVGYEQYF
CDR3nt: TGTGCCAGCAGCTCGCCCCTTGGGGGAGAGGTGGGCTACGAGCAGTACTTC